The sequence of this T cell receptor (beta chain) was determined in a study of blood T cell repertoires in COVID-19. This CDR3 region has 14 residues. The germline gives CDR1 SGHTA, CDR2 FQGNSA. The V gene lost 3 bases and the J gene lost 0 bases, with 9 bases spanning the gap. The protocol was immunoSEQ multiplex PCR, while the TCRdb copy is restricted to in-frame clones and leaves out a portion. The repertoire holds over 50,000 clones, 60% to 85% seen once, with approximately 15% in the top ten. This clone has just a few counts. Sequencing used peripheral blood. The chain combines TRBV7-2 with TRBJ2-7, with D tentatively TRBD1 (6 bases). This TCR was sampled from a human donor with active or convalescent COVID-19. The donor label of this sample is uncertain. The CDR3 nucleotides read TGTGCCAGCAGCTTGCCACAGGGCTCCTACGAGCAGTACTTC. Its protein is CASSLPQGSYEQYF. The full variable domain, completed using reference TRBV7-2 and TRBJ2-7, is GAGVSQSPSNKVTEKGKDVELRCDPISGHTALYWYRQSLGQGLEFLIYFQGNSAPDKSGLPSDRFSAERTGGSVSTLTIQRTQQEDSAVYLCASSLPQGSYEQYFGPGTRLTVT.